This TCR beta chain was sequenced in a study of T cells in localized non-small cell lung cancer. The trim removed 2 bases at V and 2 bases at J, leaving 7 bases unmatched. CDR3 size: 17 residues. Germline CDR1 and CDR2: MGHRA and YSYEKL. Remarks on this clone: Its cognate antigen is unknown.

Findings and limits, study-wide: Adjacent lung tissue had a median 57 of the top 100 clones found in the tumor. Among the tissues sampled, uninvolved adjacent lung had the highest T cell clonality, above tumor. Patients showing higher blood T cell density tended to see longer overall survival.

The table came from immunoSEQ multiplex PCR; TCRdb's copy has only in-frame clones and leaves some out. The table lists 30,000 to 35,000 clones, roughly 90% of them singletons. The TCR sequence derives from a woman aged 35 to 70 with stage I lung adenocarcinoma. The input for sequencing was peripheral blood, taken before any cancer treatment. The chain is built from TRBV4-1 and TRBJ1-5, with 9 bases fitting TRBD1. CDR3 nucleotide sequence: TGCGCCAGCAGCCAAAGGACAGGGGCTGGCGGCAATCAGCCCCAGCATTTT. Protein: CASSQRTGAGGNQPQHF.